The 20 T cell receptor beta chains below come from one sample, sequenced in a study of T cells after yellow fever vaccination. TCRdb recomputed calls from the 5' RACE reads with MiXCR, one row per CDR3 protein. The table lists 350,000 to 450,000 distinct CDR3 sequences, roughly a sixth of them singletons. Sample: PBMCs, taken before the yellow fever booster vaccination. These receptors all come from a man aged 18 to 29 who received the YFV17D yellow fever vaccine.

The count of this clonotype is one. V usage is TRBV5-1 and J usage is TRBJ2-3; the D gene is possibly TRBD1 (6 bases). Per the germline V gene, CDR1 is SGHRS and CDR2 is YFSETQ. V lost 2 bases, J lost 2 bases, and 18 bases lay in between. This CDR3 is 17 amino acids long. The CDR3 DNA is TGCGCCAGCAGCTTATCCCAGGGGACCCCTAACACAGATACGCAGTATTTT. Translating gives CASSLSQGTPNTDTQYF.

The chain joins TRBV20-1 to TRBJ2-3; D might be TRBD1 (7 bases). CDR1 and CDR2 (germline): DFQATT, SNEGSKA (reference sequence). The CDR3 runs to 14 residues. V lost 6 bases and J lost 6, with 19 bases in between. This CDR3 is CSAAGQPIPDTQYF. Written as DNA, the CDR3 is TGCAGTGCGGCGGGACAGCCGATCCCGGATACGCAGTATTTT.

J is TRBJ2-5 and V is TRBV12-3 or TRBV12-4, with D possibly matching TRBD2 (5 bases). Trimming took 8 bases from V and 0 from J, leaving 7 bases between them. The CDR3 is 12 amino acids. CDR3 nucleotide sequence: TGTGCCAGCCGGGATCACCAAGAGACCCAGTACTTC. Translated: CASRDHQETQYF.

The V gene is TRBV5-6, the J gene TRBJ2-4; D may be TRBD2 (6 bases). The CDR3 covers 16 residues. Trimming took 5 bases from V and 7 from J, leaving 22 bases between them. Per the germline V gene, CDR1 is SGHDT and CDR2 is YYEEEE. For the CDR3, the DNA is TGTGCCAGCAGGACGATGGGTTGGGCGGGGAAGAACATTCAGTACTTC. Protein product: CASRTMGWAGKNIQYF.

The chain uses TRBV20-1 and TRBJ2-1; D not resolved. This CDR3 has 9 residues. Trimming took 3 bases from V and 8 from J, leaving 2 bases between them. Germline V CDR1 and CDR2: DFQATT, SNEGSKA (reference sequence). In DNA form, the CDR3 reads TGCAGTGCTAGTTATGAGCAGTTCTTC. This translates into CSASYEQFF.

This clonotype has at least ten counts. The chain uses TRBV5-1 and TRBJ1-1; TRBD1 might be the D (5 bases). CDR1 is SGHRS and CDR2 is YFSETQ in the germline V gene. V was trimmed by 0 bases and J by 1 base, leaving 10 bases between them. The CDR3 runs to 15 residues. This CDR3 is CASSLVGGENTEAFF. DNA for the CDR3: TGCGCCAGCAGCTTGGTTGGGGGAGAGAACACTGAAGCTTTCTTT. Looking up the rest from reference TRBV5-1 and TRBJ1-1 gives the full variable domain: KAGVTQTPRYLIKTRGQQVTLSCSPISGHRSVSWYQQTPGQGLQFLFEYFSETQRNKGNFPGRFSGRQFSNSRSEMNVSTLELGDSALYLCASSLVGGENTEAFFGQGTRLTVV.

V is TRBV6-5 and J is TRBJ2-1, with a tentative D call TRBD1 (6 bases). With 7 bases removed from V and 4 bases from J, the gap between germline ends came to 11 bases. This CDR3 spans 13 amino acids. CDR1 MNHEY and CDR2 SVGAGI come from the germline V gene. This CDR3 reads CASTPGAYNEQFF. CDR3 nucleotides: TGTGCCAGCACCCCAGGGGCTTACAATGAGCAGTTCTTC.

This clonotype has only a few counts. The chain is built from TRBV5-1 and TRBJ2-1; D possibly corresponds to TRBD2 (6 bases). The CDR3 runs 12 residues. Per the germline V gene, CDR1 is SGHRS and CDR2 is YFSETQ. The V end lost 6 bases, the J end lost 8 bases, and 12 bases lay between the germline ends. The DNA of the CDR3 is TGCGCCAGCAAGGAGGGTCAGGATGAGCAGTTCTTC. This gives the protein CASKEGQDEQFF.

In its sample, this clonotype was seen many times. In DNA, the CDR3 is TGTGCCAGCAGCCCCCCCCGCCGGCGGGGCAAAAACATTCAGTACTTC. This translates into CASSPPRRRGKNIQYF. The chain joins TRBV7-2 to TRBJ2-4; weak D call: TRBD2 (6 bases). Germline-derived CDR1 and CDR2 are SGHTA and FQGNSA. V was trimmed by 5 bases and J by 3 bases, leaving 17 bases between them. The CDR3 totals 16 residues.

The chain carries TRBV5-6 and TRBJ2-3; D may be TRBD1 (5 bases). Germline-derived CDR1 and CDR2 are SGHDT and YYEEEE. This CDR3 region has 15 residues. V lost 0 bases to trimming and J lost 6 bases, with 14 bases between them. Written as DNA, the CDR3 is TGTGCCAGCAGCTTGGCTAGGGGCGCATCGGATACGCAGTATTTT. It is translated as CASSLARGASDTQYF.

The rearrangement uses TRBV28 and TRBJ2-7; possibly TRBD2 for D (7 bases). Germline values: CDR1 MDHEN, CDR2 SYDVKM. V dropped 4 bases and J dropped 5 bases, with 18 bases sitting between them. This CDR3 contains 15 residues. CDR3 region: CASSSIQGRVDEQYV. The CDR3 DNA sequence: TGTGCCAGCAGTTCTATCCAGGGGAGGGTGGACGAGCAGTACGTC.

The chain combines TRBV10-3 with TRBJ1-5, with unresolved D. Trimming pared 6 bases from V and 7 bases from J, leaving 13 bases between. Germline CDR1 reads ENHRY; CDR2 reads SYGVKD. The CDR3 totals 13 residues. CDR3 residues: CAIRGGNGQPQHF. CDR3 sequence (DNA): TGTGCCATCAGAGGAGGGAATGGACAGCCCCAGCATTTT.

This clonotype was picked up many times. CDR3 in DNA: TGTGCCAGCAGGTTGGGGGCTGGGACAGCCTTTGCTGGGGAGCTGTTTTTT. It is translated as CASRLGAGTAFAGELFF. The chain couples TRBV6-1 to TRBJ2-2; 7 bases line up with TRBD1. The germline V gene has CDR1 MNHNS and CDR2 SASEGT. CDR3 length: 17 amino acids. Trimming removed 6 bases from V and 8 bases from J; junction bases left unmatched: 18.

This clonotype was seen only once. The chain couples TRBV18 to TRBJ1-5, with TRBD1 matching 8 bases. Germline-derived CDR1 and CDR2 are KGHSH and LQKENI. The CDR3 totals 16 residues. V lost 4 bases to trimming and J lost 1 base; unmatched junction nucleotides: 6. In DNA, the CDR3 is TGTGCCAGCTCACTAGGGACAGGCATAAGCAATCAGCCCCAGCATTTT. Translation gives CASSLGTGISNQPQHF.

This clonotype was detected only a few times. The chain combines TRBV20-1 with TRBJ2-7; D possibly uses TRBD1 or TRBD2 (5 bases each). This CDR3 contains 14 residues. Trimming cost V 0 bases and J 5 bases, with 14 bases left between them. Looked up from germline, CDR1 is DFQATT and CDR2 is SNEGSKA (reference sequence). Here the CDR3 DNA reads TGCAGTGCTAGAGACCCGACCGGGGCAAACGAGCAGTACTTC. Its protein is CSARDPTGANEQYF.

This clonotype was counted only a few times. The chain couples TRBV4-2 to TRBJ1-3; no definite D call. Germline V gene data show CDR1 as LGHNA and CDR2 as YNFKEQ. Trimming shortened V by 2 bases and J by 2 bases, and 19 bases separated the two germline ends. The CDR3 sequence is 18 residues long. The CDR3 nucleotides are TGTGCCAGCAGCCAAAGGGTGGCGGGGTTTGAACCTGGAAACACCATATATTTT. As protein: CASSQRVAGFEPGNTIYF.

This clonotype has more than one count but fewer than ten. V usage is TRBV15 and J usage is TRBJ1-1; 7 positions agree with TRBD1. Germline V gene data show CDR1 as LNHNV and CDR2 as YYDKDF (reference sequence). The CDR3 spans 15 residues. After removal of 5 bases from V and 5 bases from J, the junction contained 11 bases not matched to a gene. CDR3 DNA: TGTGCCACCAGCGCCCGTATTAGCAGGGGGACTGAAGCTTTCTTT. It codes for CATSARISRGTEAFF.

In this sample, this clonotype turned up a few times. The J gene is TRBJ1-1, the V gene TRBV9; D is unresolved. Germline lookup yields CDR1 SGDLS and CDR2 YYNGEE. This CDR3 has 13 amino acids. V lost 2 bases and J lost 7, with 12 bases in between. The CDR3 spells CASSVLGHSEAFF. The CDR3 nucleotides read TGTGCCAGCAGCGTCTTGGGCCATAGTGAAGCTTTCTTT.

The chain joins TRBV7-9 to TRBJ2-2, with D tentatively TRBD2 (6 bases). The CDR3 consists of 14 residues. Trimming took off 5 bases at V and 4 bases at J, with 11 bases between the two ends. Germline values: CDR1 SEHNR, CDR2 FQNEAQ (reference sequence). The CDR3 nucleotides are TGTGCCAGCAGCCCGGACGGGGGCACCGGGGAGCTGTTTTTT. Translation gives CASSPDGGTGELFF.

This clonotype was detected a few times. The V call is TRBV7-2, the J call TRBJ1-2; 8 bases are shared with TRBD1. The CDR3 consists of 14 residues. After removal of 5 bases from V and 6 bases from J, the junction contained 8 bases not matched to a gene. Germline V gives CDR1 SGHTA, CDR2 FQGNSA. CDR3 protein: CASSPRQGRDGYTF. The CDR3 DNA sequence: TGTGCCAGCAGCCCTCGACAGGGGCGAGATGGCTACACCTTC.